The clone carrying this TCR beta chain was detected many times. The data were taken from a study of T-cell reconstitution after alpha-beta-depleted transplantation in children. The CDR3 spans 13 residues. Germline-derived CDR1 and CDR2 are SGHTA and FQGNSA. V was cut by 2 bases and J by 3 bases, with 5 bases left in between. The authors prepared the TCRbeta library with unique molecular identifiers. TCRdb re-analysed the PCR reads in MiXCR, keeping a single row per CDR3 protein. The data contain fewer than 130,000 distinct CDR3 sequences, around 10% of them singletons. This sample comprised PBMCs from the stem cell graft donor, obtained from the stem cell graft. The receptor was derived from a human donor who donated a stem cell graft to a child with acute lymphoblastic leukemia. This sequence joins TRBV7-2 and TRBJ1-5, with no clear D. CDR3 protein: CASSLLFNQPQHF. The CDR3 DNA reads as TGTGCCAGCAGCTTATTATTCAATCAGCCCCAGCATTTT.